These T cell receptor beta chains were read from a single sample in a study of blood T cell repertoires in COVID-19. TCRdb keeps only in-frame clones here, not all; method: immunoSEQ multiplex PCR. The sample yields under 250,000 clones, roughly 86% seen once. The source material was peripheral blood. Receptors were obtained from a woman over 75 with COVID-19, enrolled during active disease. CDR3s include the opening cysteine and the closing phenylalanine or tryptophan. Each record gives: CDR3 DNA, CDR3 protein, V gene, D gene, J gene, clone size. D genes are given only for firm matches. Where a row states a size, it is once, few, many or the class of an expanded clone; other rows omit it.

CDR3nt: TGTGCCAGTAGCCGGGACAGGGGGCTTACTGAAGCTTTCTTT
CDR3aa: CASSRDRGLTEAFF
v_gene: TRBV19
d_gene: TRBD1
j_gene: TRBJ1-1
abundance: .

CDR3nt: TGTGCCAGCAGCCTGAATCAGGACAGAGGGAATTCACCCCTCCACTTT
CDR3aa: CASSLNQDRGNSPLHF
v_gene: TRBV7-8
d_gene: .
j_gene: TRBJ1-6
abundance: .

CDR3nt: TGTGCCAGCAGCCCGCAGACTAGCAGGAGTGAGCAGTTCTTC
CDR3aa: CASSPQTSRSEQFF
v_gene: TRBV7-2
d_gene: TRBD2
j_gene: TRBJ2-1
abundance: .

CDR3nt: TGTGCCAGCTCACCTGGACAGGGATTGTCCAATCAGCCCCAGCATTTT
CDR3aa: CASSPGQGLSNQPQHF
v_gene: TRBV18
d_gene: TRBD1
j_gene: TRBJ1-5
abundance: few

CDR3nt: TGTGCCAGCATTACCTTAGGGGTCAGGCCGATCTATGGCTACACCTTC
CDR3aa: CASITLGVRPIYGYTF
v_gene: TRBV28
d_gene: .
j_gene: TRBJ1-2
abundance: .

CDR3nt: TGTGCCAGTTATAACAGGGGAAACTCGGTACAGGGGTCTGGAAACACCATATATTTT
CDR3aa: CASYNRGNSVQGSGNTIYF
v_gene: TRBV28
d_gene: TRBD1
j_gene: TRBJ1-3
abundance: .

CDR3nt: TGTGCCAGCAGCCGCGGGGGCACAGATACGCAGTATTTT
CDR3aa: CASSRGGTDTQYF
v_gene: TRBV9
d_gene: .
j_gene: TRBJ2-3
abundance: .

CDR3nt: TGCGCCAGCAGCCCGACCGGGGGGCCAGATACGCAGTATTTT
CDR3aa: CASSPTGGPDTQYF
v_gene: TRBV5-1
d_gene: .
j_gene: TRBJ2-3
abundance: .

CDR3nt: TGTGCCAGCGGACAGCGTATAGAGTCCCTCCACTTT
CDR3aa: CASGQRIESLHF
v_gene: TRBV28
d_gene: .
j_gene: TRBJ1-6
abundance: .

CDR3nt: TGCAGTGCTAGTAAGACAGAAAACACTGAAGCTTTCTTT
CDR3aa: CSASKTENTEAFF
v_gene: TRBV20-1
d_gene: .
j_gene: TRBJ1-1
abundance: .

CDR3nt: TGTGCCAGCCCCAACAGGGCGAACACTGAAGCTTTCTTT
CDR3aa: CASPNRANTEAFF
v_gene: TRBV6-5
d_gene: .
j_gene: TRBJ1-1
abundance: .

CDR3nt: TGTGCCAGCAGCTTTGGGACTCGCTACGAGCAGTACTTC
CDR3aa: CASSFGTRYEQYF
v_gene: TRBV7-2
d_gene: .
j_gene: TRBJ2-7
abundance: .

CDR3nt: TGTGCCAGCAGTGAAGGGAAGGGAGGGAGGCCCCAGCATTTT
CDR3aa: CASSEGKGGRPQHF
v_gene: TRBV2
d_gene: .
j_gene: TRBJ1-5
abundance: .

CDR3nt: TGTGCCAGCAGCTCAACTAGCGGGGGGGCGTTTTTT
CDR3aa: CASSSTSGGAFF
v_gene: TRBV3-1/TRBV3-2
d_gene: TRBD2
j_gene: TRBJ2-3
abundance: .

CDR3nt: TGTGCCAGCAGTGACAGCTCATGGGATGGAAACACCATATATTTT
CDR3aa: CASSDSSWDGNTIYF
v_gene: TRBV27
d_gene: .
j_gene: TRBJ1-3
abundance: .

CDR3nt: TGTGCCAGCAGCTTGGGACAGGGGATCACCGGGGAGCTGTTTTTT
CDR3aa: CASSLGQGITGELFF
v_gene: TRBV5-4
d_gene: TRBD1
j_gene: TRBJ2-2
abundance: few

CDR3nt: TGTGCCATCAGGAATACCCTAGCGGCGACTAGCACAGATACGCAGTATTTT
CDR3aa: CAIRNTLAATSTDTQYF
v_gene: TRBV10-3
d_gene: TRBD2
j_gene: TRBJ2-3
abundance: .

CDR3nt: TGTGCCAGCAGTTTGGAAGTGATGGCGGCTGGCTACACCTTC
CDR3aa: CASSLEVMAAGYTF
v_gene: TRBV6-2/TRBV6-3
d_gene: .
j_gene: TRBJ1-2
abundance: .

CDR3nt: TGCGCCAGCAGCTCCATTGACAGTTCCTATGGCTACACCTTC
CDR3aa: CASSSIDSSYGYTF
v_gene: TRBV5-1
d_gene: .
j_gene: TRBJ1-2
abundance: .

CDR3nt: TGTGCCAGCAGCTTGGCAGGGCTCTATGGCTACACCTTC
CDR3aa: CASSLAGLYGYTF
v_gene: TRBV5-8
d_gene: .
j_gene: TRBJ1-2
abundance: .

CDR3nt: TGTGCCAGCAGCCGCGGGGGCCTCAATCAGCCCCAGCATTTT
CDR3aa: CASSRGGLNQPQHF
v_gene: TRBV6-2/TRBV6-3
d_gene: .
j_gene: TRBJ1-5
abundance: .

CDR3nt: TGTGCCAGTAGTCGACAGGGCCGTGGGTCATTAGCTAACTATGGCTACACCTTC
CDR3aa: CASSRQGRGSLANYGYTF
v_gene: TRBV19
d_gene: TRBD1
j_gene: TRBJ1-2
abundance: .

CDR3nt: TGTGCCAGTAGTATAGGGGCAGGTCTTGAGAAACTGTTTTTT
CDR3aa: CASSIGAGLEKLFF
v_gene: TRBV19
d_gene: .
j_gene: TRBJ1-4
abundance: once